The following is a TCR beta chain sequence with its context. These data come from a study of cytotoxic CD8 clonotypes in ibrutinib-treated CLL. Germline V CDR1 and CDR2: SGHVS, FNYEAQ. The CDR3 spans 15 residues. V was pared by 5 bases and J by 5 bases, with 15 bases between. Sequenced by immunoSEQ multiplex PCR; TCRdb stores in-frame clones only, minus some. The table lists 130,000 or so clones, roughly 80% of them singletons, with less than 4% in the top ten. The chain recombines TRBV7-6 with TRBJ2-2, with D maybe TRBD1 (6 bases). The sequencing used PBMCs, collected after 24 months of ibrutinib treatment. The TCR sequence derives from a human donor with chronic lymphocytic leukemia. This CDR3 is CASSPATGFTGELFF. As DNA, the CDR3 is TGTGCCAGCAGCCCTGCTACAGGGTTTACCGGGGAGCTGTTTTTT.